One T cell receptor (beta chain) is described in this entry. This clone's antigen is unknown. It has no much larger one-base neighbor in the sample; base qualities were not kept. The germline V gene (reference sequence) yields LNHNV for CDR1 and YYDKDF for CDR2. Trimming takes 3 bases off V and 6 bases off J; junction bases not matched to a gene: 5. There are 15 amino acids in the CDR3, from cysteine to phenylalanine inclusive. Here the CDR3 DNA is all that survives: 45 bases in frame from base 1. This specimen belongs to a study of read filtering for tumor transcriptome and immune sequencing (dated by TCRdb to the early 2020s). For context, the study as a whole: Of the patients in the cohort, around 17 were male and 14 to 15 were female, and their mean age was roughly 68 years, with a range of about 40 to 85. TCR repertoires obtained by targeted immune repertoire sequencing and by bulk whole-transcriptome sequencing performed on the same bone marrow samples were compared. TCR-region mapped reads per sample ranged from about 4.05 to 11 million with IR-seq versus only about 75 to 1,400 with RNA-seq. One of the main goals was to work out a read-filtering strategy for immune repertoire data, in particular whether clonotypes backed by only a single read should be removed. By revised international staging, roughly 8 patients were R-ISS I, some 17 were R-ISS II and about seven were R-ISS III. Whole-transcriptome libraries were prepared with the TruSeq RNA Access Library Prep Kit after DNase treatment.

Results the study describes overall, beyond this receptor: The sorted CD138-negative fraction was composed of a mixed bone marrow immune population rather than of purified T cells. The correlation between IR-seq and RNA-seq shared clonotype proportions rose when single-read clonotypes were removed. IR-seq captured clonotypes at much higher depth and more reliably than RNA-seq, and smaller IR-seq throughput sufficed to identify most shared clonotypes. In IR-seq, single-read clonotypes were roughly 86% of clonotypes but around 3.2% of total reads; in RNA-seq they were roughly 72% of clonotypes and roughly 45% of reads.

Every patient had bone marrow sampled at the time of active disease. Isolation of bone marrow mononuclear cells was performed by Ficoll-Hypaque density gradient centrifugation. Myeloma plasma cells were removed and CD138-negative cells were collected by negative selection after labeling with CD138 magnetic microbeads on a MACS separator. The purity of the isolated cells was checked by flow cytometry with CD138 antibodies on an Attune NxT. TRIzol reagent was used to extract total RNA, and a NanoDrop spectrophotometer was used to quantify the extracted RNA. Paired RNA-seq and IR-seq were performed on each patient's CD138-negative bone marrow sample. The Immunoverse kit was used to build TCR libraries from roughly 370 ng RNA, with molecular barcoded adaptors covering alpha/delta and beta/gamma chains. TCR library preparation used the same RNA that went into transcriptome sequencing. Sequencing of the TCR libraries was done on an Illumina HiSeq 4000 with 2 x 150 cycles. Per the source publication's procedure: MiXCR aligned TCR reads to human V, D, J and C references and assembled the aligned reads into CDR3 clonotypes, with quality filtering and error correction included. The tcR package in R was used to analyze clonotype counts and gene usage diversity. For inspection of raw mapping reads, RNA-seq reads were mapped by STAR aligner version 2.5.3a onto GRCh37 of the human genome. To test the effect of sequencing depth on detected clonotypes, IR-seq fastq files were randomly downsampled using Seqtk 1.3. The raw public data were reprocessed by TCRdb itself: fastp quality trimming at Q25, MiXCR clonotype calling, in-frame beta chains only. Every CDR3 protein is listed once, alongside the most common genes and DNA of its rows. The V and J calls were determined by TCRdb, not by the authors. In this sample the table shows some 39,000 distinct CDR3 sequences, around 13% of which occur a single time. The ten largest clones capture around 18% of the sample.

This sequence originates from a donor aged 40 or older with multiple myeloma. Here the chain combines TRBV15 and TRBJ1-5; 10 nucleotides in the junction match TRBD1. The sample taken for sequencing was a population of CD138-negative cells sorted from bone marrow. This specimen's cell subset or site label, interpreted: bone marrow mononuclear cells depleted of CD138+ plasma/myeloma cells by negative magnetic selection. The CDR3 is CATSRETGGGQPQHF. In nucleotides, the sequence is TGTGCCACCAGCAGGGAGACAGGGGGCGGTCAGCCCCAGCATTTT.